This T cell receptor (beta chain) is from a study of shared clonotypes between healthy human individuals. V lost 4 bases and J 1 base, leaving 7 bases between the germline ends. The germline gives CDR1 SNHLY, CDR2 FYNNEI. The CDR3 sequence is 14 residues long. Repertoires were generated with immunoSEQ multiplex PCR, while TCRdb's copy carries only in-frame clones and drops some. This repertoire shows about a million clones, 70% to 85% found once; its top ten account for over 0.8%. This chain uses TRBV2 with TRBJ2-2; D is unclear. Sequencing used memory CD4+ T cells from PBMCs. Subset noted: CD45RA-negative fraction. This sequence was found in a man aged 18 to 29 in good health. Some clones in this sample may be carry-over from other donors' samples. DNA for the CDR3: TGTGCCAGCAGTGTTCACAGGAACACCGGGGAGCTGTTTTTT. The encoded protein is CASSVHRNTGELFF.